Following are 10 T cell receptor beta chains from one sample sequenced in a study of T cells after yellow fever vaccination. TCRdb itself ran the 5' RACE reads through MiXCR, one entry per CDR3 protein. The sample yields more than 45,000 distinct CDR3 sequences, around 5.4% seen once. Sequenced material: PBMCs, either bulk or a sorted T-cell subset (CD4+, CD8+, memory, or dextramer-sorted; not recorded which), taken on the day of the yellow fever booster vaccination. The receptors here all came from a man aged 18 to 29 who received the YFV17D yellow fever vaccine.

In this sample, this clonotype turned up a few times. The gene calls are TRBV30 and TRBJ1-2, with D maybe TRBD1 (6 bases). Germline V gene sequence: CDR1 GTSNPN, CDR2 SVGIG (reference sequence). The CDR3 length is 16 residues. V gave up 1 base and J gave up 8 bases, with 23 bases separating them. The CDR3, as DNA: TGTGCCTGGAGTGGGGTAACAGGGACCTTTAATTACGGCTACACCTTC. Protein: CAWSGVTGTFNYGYTF.

This clonotype was recorded at least ten times. The J gene is TRBJ2-5, the V gene TRBV7-2; the match to TRBD2 covers 8 bases. Germline V lookup: CDR1 SGHTA, CDR2 FQGNSA. With 5 bases clipped from V and 4 bases from J, the junction kept 12 bases outside the gene matches. CDR3 length: 16 amino acids. CDR3 region: CASSPNTGRGTETQYF. CDR3 DNA: TGTGCCAGCAGCCCCAATACCGGGAGGGGGACAGAGACCCAGTACTTC.

This clonotype was recorded at least ten times. This sequence joins TRBV7-8 and TRBJ1-2; D not resolved. V was cut by 1 base and J by 4 bases, with 10 bases left in between. The V gene's germline CDR1 is SGHVS and CDR2 FQNEAQ. CDR3 length: 14 amino acids. CDR3 coding DNA: TGTGCCAGCAGCTTAGAGGGCAGGCCCTATGGCTACACCTTC. Its translation is CASSLEGRPYGYTF.

This clonotype has only a few counts. The CDR3 sequence is CASSAGTGGTGYTF. The DNA for the CDR3 is TGTGCCAGCAGTGCGGGGACAGGGGGCACGGGCTACACCTTC. The V gene is TRBV25-1, the J gene TRBJ1-2; TRBD1 matches at 12 bases. CDR3 length: 14 residues. Germline-derived CDR1 and CDR2 are MGHDK and SYGVNS. V shed 4 bases, J shed 8 bases, and the junction held 5 bases outside the gene matches.

This chain uses TRBV3-1 with TRBJ2-1, with D possibly TRBD2 on 5 matching bases. Trimming shortened V by 2 bases and J by 5 bases, and 13 bases separated the two germline ends. This CDR3 contains 15 residues. The germline V gene encodes CDR1 LGHDT and CDR2 YNNKEL (reference sequence). The DNA of the CDR3 is TGTGCCAGCAGCCAAATAGCGACCCCTCACAATGAGCAGTTCTTC. It specifies CASSQIATPHNEQFF.

This clonotype was picked up a small number of times. J is TRBJ2-4 and V is TRBV5-1; 7 bases fit TRBD1. The CDR3 totals 13 residues. J lost 9 bases, V lost 4 bases, and 7 bases had no gene match. Germline V gene sequence: CDR1 SGHRS, CDR2 YFSETQ. The CDR3 coding sequence is TGCGCCAGCAGCCAACGACAGGGTGGCATTCAGTACTTC. Protein sequence: CASSQRQGGIQYF.

This chain uses TRBV27 with TRBJ1-6; 9 bases fit TRBD1. The CDR3 consists of 15 residues. The trim removed 7 bases at V and 9 bases at J, leaving 10 bases unmatched. Germline V gene data show CDR1 as MNHEY and CDR2 as SMNVEV (reference sequence). The CDR3 reads CASTLDRGFGSPLHF. CDR3 coding DNA: TGTGCCAGCACCCTAGACAGGGGGTTTGGTTCACCCCTCCACTTT.

This clonotype turned up a few times. V is TRBV10-3 and J is TRBJ2-7; unclear D gene. From germline, CDR1 is ENHRY and CDR2 SYGVKD. The CDR3 spans 13 residues. The DNA of the CDR3 is TGTGCCATCAGTGAGTCTAGGAGCGACTCCTTCCAAGTC. Translating gives CAISESRSDSFQV.

This clonotype showed up many times. This chain connects TRBV5-1 to TRBJ2-1; 7 nucleotides align to TRBD1. Germline V CDR1 and CDR2: SGHRS, YFSETQ. V lost 5 bases and J lost 2; bases outside the gene matches: 7. There are 15 residues in the CDR3. CDR3 residues: CASRMRQGAYNEQFF. The CDR3 region has the DNA TGCGCCAGCAGGATGAGGCAGGGGGCCTACAATGAGCAGTTCTTC.

This clonotype has just a few counts. The V and J genes are TRBV19 and TRBJ2-1; perhaps TRBD1 as D (5 bases). V lost 3 bases to trimming and J lost 7 bases, with 10 bases between them. CDR1 is LNHDA, CDR2 SQIVND, per germline (reference sequence). This CDR3 is 13 amino acids long. CDR3 in DNA: TGTGCCAGTAGTATTATCAGGGCGAATGAGCAGTTCTTC. Amino acids: CASSIIRANEQFF.